The sequence of this T cell receptor (beta chain) was determined in a study of cytomegalovirus exposure and HLA in healthy donors. The study, taken as a whole, reports: In a later analysis, HLA-C alleles had the fewest associated TCRs, DRB1 alleles the most. Researchers reported in a later analysis that a missense DCLRE1C variant was tied to TCR beta V- and J-gene trimming.

CDR3 length equals 17 residues. Germline CDR1 and CDR2: SGHRS and YFSETQ. The ends were cut back, 0 bases at V and 2 bases at J, with 12 bases in the middle. In the case of this clone: Its antigen is undetermined.

PCR was performed using 60 Vbeta and 13 Jbeta primers. The repertoire was sequenced with immunoSEQ multiplex PCR; TCRdb's copy has only in-frame clones and lacks some. The repertoire holds 200,000 or so clones, with roughly 84% as singletons. The sequencing input was PBMCs. This TCR came from a boy younger than 18 in good health and CMV-seronegative. The chain links TRBV5-1 to TRBJ2-6, with D perhaps TRBD2 (5 bases). The CDR3, as DNA: TGCGCCAGCAGCTTGGGCCCCGGGGTCCCTGGGGCCAACGTCCTGACTTTC. This translates into CASSLGPGVPGANVLTF.